The 8 T cell receptor beta chains in this list originate from one sample, sequenced in a study of T cells in Graves' hyperthyroidism and ophthalmopathy. There were TCR beta CDR3 regions amplified from RNA transcripts. The primer set for the first-round RT-PCR of the TCR CDR3 was HTBI. A single record per CDR3 protein comes from TCRdb applying MiXCR to the multiplex PCR reads. The sample includes about 460,000 distinct CDR3 sequences, approximately 23% of them seen just once. Source material: blood. These receptors were taken from a woman between 65 and 79 years old with Graves' ophthalmopathy.

This sequence joins TRBV5-1 and TRBJ2-3, with TRBD2 matching 13 bases. CDR1 is SGHRS and CDR2 is YFSETQ in the germline V gene. With V trimmed by 3 bases and J by 5 bases, 6 bases remained unmatched. This CDR3 is built from 16 residues. CDR3 sequence (DNA): TGCGCCAGCAGCTCACTAGCGGGAGGGCATAAAGATACGCAGTATTTT. Its translation: CASSSLAGGHKDTQYF.

In this sample, this clonotype turned up a few times. The chain couples TRBV11-2 to TRBJ2-7; 9 bases match TRBD1. V lost 0 bases, J lost 3 bases, and 3 bases stayed unmatched. The CDR3 extends over 15 amino acids. The germline V gene encodes CDR1 SGHAT and CDR2 FQNNGV. CDR3 nucleotide sequence: TGTGCCAGCAGCTTAGAAGGGACAGGGCTCTACGAGCAGTACTTC. Translation: CASSLEGTGLYEQYF.

A few counts support this clonotype. The genes are TRBV5-1 and TRBJ2-3; 13 nucleotides line up with TRBD2. Germline CDR1 reads SGHRS; CDR2 reads YFSETQ. J lost 4 bases, V lost 0 bases, and 11 bases had no gene match. The CDR3 runs to 19 residues. CDR3 amino acids: CASSLEGGGLAGVADTQYF. Here the CDR3 DNA reads TGCGCCAGCAGCTTGGAAGGGGGCGGACTAGCGGGAGTTGCAGATACGCAGTATTTT.

The chain joins TRBV6-7 to TRBJ2-3, with D maybe TRBD2 (5 bases). TRBV6-7 is placed among ORFs of uncertain function. Deletions cut 4 bases from V and 2 bases from J, with 13 bases between. The CDR3 has 15 residues. DNA for the CDR3: TGTGCCAGCAGTTCTAGCCTACGGTCCACAGATACGCAGTATTTT. Translated: CASSSSLRSTDTQYF.

J is TRBJ2-3 and V is TRBV7-9; D not resolved. V lost 7 bases, J lost 6 bases, and 8 bases lay in between. The CDR3 totals 11 residues. CDR1 is SEHNR, CDR2 FQNEAQ, per germline (reference sequence). DNA for the CDR3: TGTGCCAGCAACCCTTCGGATACGCAGTATTTT. It encodes CASNPSDTQYF.

This clonotype was detected only a few times. The V gene is TRBV5-1, the J gene TRBJ2-1; D is unclear. Germline V gene lookup returns CDR1 SGHRS and CDR2 YFSETQ. This CDR3 comprises 14 residues. Trimming pared 2 bases from V and 9 bases from J, leaving 15 bases between. CDR3 sequence reads: CASSFASESVEQFF. The CDR3 nucleotides read TGCGCCAGCAGCTTTGCATCGGAATCGGTTGAGCAGTTCTTC.

This clonotype has a handful of counts. The chain uses TRBV5-1 and TRBJ2-1, with 12 positions matching TRBD2. This CDR3 has 18 residues. Germline trimming cut 0 bases from V and 4 bases from J; bases unmatched to any gene: 8. CDR1 is SGHRS and CDR2 is YFSETQ in the germline V gene. The DNA for the CDR3 is TGCGCCAGCAGCTTGGCACCAGAGACTAGCGGGAGATACAATGAGCAGTTCTTC. The encoded protein is CASSLAPETSGRYNEQFF.

J is TRBJ1-1 and V is TRBV3-1, with D possibly being TRBD1 (6 bases). V was trimmed by 4 bases and J by 3 bases, leaving 15 bases between them. Germline CDR1 LGHDT, CDR2 YNNKEL (reference sequence). This CDR3 has 15 amino acids. The CDR3 region is CASSLRSRGDTEAFF. CDR3 DNA: TGTGCCAGCAGCCTCCGGTCGAGGGGGGACACTGAAGCTTTCTTT.